This TCR beta chain was sequenced for a study of shared clonotypes between healthy human individuals. CD45RA-negative memory and CD45RA+ naive subsets were split from the CD4+ cells. The method was immunoSEQ multiplex PCR; TCRdb's version includes in-frame clones alone and lacks a portion of them. The sample includes around 2.3 million clones, 90% to 96% of them seen just once. CDR1 is MNHEY, CDR2 SVGAGI, per germline. The germline V and J ends were trimmed by 4 bases and 8 bases, with 11 bases remaining between them. CDR3 size: 12 residues. The sample comprised naive CD4+ T cells sorted from blood. Subset in this sample: CD45RA+ positively selected. The sequence was obtained from a man in his late teens or twenties in good health. The chain uses TRBV6-5 and TRBJ1-2; D not certain. The CDR3 sequence: CASSSRGEGYTF. The CDR3 bases are TGTGCCAGCAGTTCTCGCGGGGAGGGCTACACCTTC.